This entry features one T cell receptor (beta chain) sequence. The target antigen is unknown. This entry belongs to a study of CD8 T cells in Susac syndrome. Study outcomes and limitations: It was acknowledged by the study that relatively few individuals were included in its TCR sequencing and HLA analysis.

RNA amounts of roughly 0.5 to 1 ug underwent reverse transcription with random hexamers. TCR beta CDR3 was amplified by immunoSEQ covering 54 Vbeta and 13 Jbeta. TCRdb re-analysed the immunoSEQ multiplex PCR reads in MiXCR, keeping a single row per CDR3 protein. The data show some 76,000 distinct CDR3 sequences, about 91% seen once. This CDR3 comprises 13 residues. The ends were cut back, 7 bases at V and 1 base at J, with 14 bases in the middle. The germline gives CDR1 DFQATT, CDR2 SNEGSKA (reference sequence). This TCR derives from a human donor with multiple sclerosis. The sample was CD8+ T cells from PBMCs. The rearrangement links TRBV20-1 to TRBJ2-7; the D call may be TRBD1 or TRBD2 (6 bases each). In DNA, the CDR3 is TGCAGTGGAGGGGGGAGAGGGTCCTACGAGCAGTACTTC. Amino acid sequence: CSGGGRGSYEQYF.